The 5 T cell receptor beta chains below were found in one sample sequenced in a study of T cell responses to AZD1222 COVID-19 vaccine. Sequencing used immunoSEQ multiplex PCR; TCRdb keeps in-frame clones, though not all of them. The sample gives about 120,000 clones, roughly 91% of which show up once; approximately 3% is in the top ten. Sequenced here: peripheral blood, sampled on day 0 of AZD1222 vaccination. The source of these receptors is an adult in good health.

About this clone: The sample holds other DNA sequences that translate to the same CDR3. The gene calls are TRBV10-3 and TRBJ1-2; D remains unclear. Trimming pared 2 bases from V and 1 base from J, leaving 5 bases between. The germline V gene encodes CDR1 ENHRY and CDR2 SYGVKD. CDR3 length equals 13 residues. CDR3 in amino acids: CAISESSNYGYTF. CDR3 sequence (DNA): TGTGCCATCAGTGAGAGCAGTAACTATGGCTACACCTTC.

The chain recombines TRBV7-3 with TRBJ2-3, with D possibly being TRBD2 (6 bases). Trimming stripped 5 bases from V and 5 bases from J, with 11 bases between. Germline V gene sequence: CDR1 SGHTA, CDR2 FQGTGA. This CDR3 is built from 13 residues. The CDR3 loop is CASSPTREDTQYF. As DNA, the CDR3 is TGTGCCAGCAGCCCGACTAGGGAAGATACGCAGTATTTT. Full variable domain (rest looked up from reference TRBV7-3 and TRBJ2-3): GAGVSQTPSNKVTEKGKYVELRCDPISGHTALYWYRQSLGQGPEFLIYFQGTGAADDSGLPNDRFFAVRPEGSVSTLKIQRTERGDSAVYLCASSPTREDTQYFGPGTRLTVL.

The chain is built from TRBV7-2 and TRBJ2-3; tentative D call: TRBD1 (6 bases). The V and J ends lost 3 bases and 1 base respectively, with 14 bases between them. There are 16 residues in the CDR3. Per the germline V gene, CDR1 is SGHTA and CDR2 is FQGNSA. This CDR3 reads CASSFYRDGGTDTQYF. CDR3 DNA sequence: TGTGCCAGCAGCTTCTACAGGGATGGGGGCACAGATACGCAGTATTTT.

This clone was picked up a small number of times. The chain is built from TRBV14 and TRBJ2-7, with D maybe TRBD2 (6 bases). V lost 3 bases and J lost 6, with 6 bases in between. The germline V gene encodes CDR1 SGHDN and CDR2 FVKESK. The CDR3 runs to 11 residues. The CDR3 sequence: CASSQGGEQYF. CDR3 coding DNA: TGTGCCAGCAGCCAGGGGGGCGAGCAGTACTTC.

This rearrangement joins TRBV5-1 to TRBJ2-7; TRBD2 agrees at 12 bases. Unmatched junction bases numbered 1, after V lost 3 bases and J lost 0 bases. This CDR3 has 15 residues. The germline CDR1 and CDR2 sequences are SGHRS and YFSETQ. CDR3 protein: CASSWTSGNSYEQYF. CDR3 nucleotides: TGCGCCAGCAGCTGGACTAGCGGGAACTCCTACGAGCAGTACTTC.